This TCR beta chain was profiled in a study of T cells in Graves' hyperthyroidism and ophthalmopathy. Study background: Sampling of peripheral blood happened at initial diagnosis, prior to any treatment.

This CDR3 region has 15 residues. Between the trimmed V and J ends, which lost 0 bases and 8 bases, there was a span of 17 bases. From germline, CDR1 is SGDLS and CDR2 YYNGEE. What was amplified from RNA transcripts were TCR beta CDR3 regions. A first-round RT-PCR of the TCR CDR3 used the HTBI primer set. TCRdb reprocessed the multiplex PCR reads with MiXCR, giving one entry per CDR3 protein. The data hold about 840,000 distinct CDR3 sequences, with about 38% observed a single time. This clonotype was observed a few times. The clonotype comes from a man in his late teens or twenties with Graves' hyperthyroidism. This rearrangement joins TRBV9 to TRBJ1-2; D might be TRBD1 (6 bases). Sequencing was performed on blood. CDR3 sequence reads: CASSVGPGAEKGYTF. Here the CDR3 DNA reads TGTGCCAGCAGCGTAGGCCCGGGGGCGGAAAAGGGCTACACCTTC.